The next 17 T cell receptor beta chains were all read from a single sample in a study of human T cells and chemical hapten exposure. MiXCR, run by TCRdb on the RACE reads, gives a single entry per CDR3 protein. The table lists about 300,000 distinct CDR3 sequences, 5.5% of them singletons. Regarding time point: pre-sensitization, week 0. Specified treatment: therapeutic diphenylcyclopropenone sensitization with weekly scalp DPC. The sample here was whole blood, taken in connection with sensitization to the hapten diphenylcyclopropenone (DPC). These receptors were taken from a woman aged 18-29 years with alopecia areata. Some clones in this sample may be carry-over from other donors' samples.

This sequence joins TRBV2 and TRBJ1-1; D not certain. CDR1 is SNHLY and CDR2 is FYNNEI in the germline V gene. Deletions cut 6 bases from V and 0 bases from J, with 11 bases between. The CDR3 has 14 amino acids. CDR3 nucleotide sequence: TGTGCCAGCAGAAGGGCGGAGATGAACACTGAAGCTTTCTTT. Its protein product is CASRRAEMNTEAFF.

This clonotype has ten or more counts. CDR3 nucleotides: TGTGCCAGCAGTTTAGCCAGGGAGGTTTCGGAGACCCAGTACTTC. It translates to CASSLAREVSETQYF. This chain joins TRBV27 and TRBJ2-5, with D perhaps matching TRBD2 (6 bases). Trimming shortened V by 2 bases and J by 5 bases, and 15 bases separated the two germline ends. Germline V gene data show CDR1 as MNHEY and CDR2 as SMNVEV (reference sequence). The CDR3 totals 15 residues.

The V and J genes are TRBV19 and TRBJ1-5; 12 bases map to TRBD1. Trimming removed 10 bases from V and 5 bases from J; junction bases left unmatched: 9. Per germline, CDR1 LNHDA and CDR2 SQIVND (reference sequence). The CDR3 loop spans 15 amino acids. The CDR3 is CATYPGTGGDQPQHF. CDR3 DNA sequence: TGTGCCACCTACCCCGGGACAGGGGGCGATCAGCCCCAGCATTTT.

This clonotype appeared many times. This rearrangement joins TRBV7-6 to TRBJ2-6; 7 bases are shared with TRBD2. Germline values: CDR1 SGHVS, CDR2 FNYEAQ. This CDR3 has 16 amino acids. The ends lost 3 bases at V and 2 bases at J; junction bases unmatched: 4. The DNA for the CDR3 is TGTGCCAGCAGCTTCACGGCGGGGGCTGGGGCCAACGTCCTGACTTTC. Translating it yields CASSFTAGAGANVLTF.

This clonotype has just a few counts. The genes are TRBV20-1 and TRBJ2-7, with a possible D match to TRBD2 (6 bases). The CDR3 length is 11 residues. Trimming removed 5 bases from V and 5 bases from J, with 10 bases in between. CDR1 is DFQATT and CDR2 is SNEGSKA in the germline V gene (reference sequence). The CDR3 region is CSAGGSHEQYF. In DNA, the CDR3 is TGCAGTGCTGGAGGGTCCCACGAGCAGTACTTC.

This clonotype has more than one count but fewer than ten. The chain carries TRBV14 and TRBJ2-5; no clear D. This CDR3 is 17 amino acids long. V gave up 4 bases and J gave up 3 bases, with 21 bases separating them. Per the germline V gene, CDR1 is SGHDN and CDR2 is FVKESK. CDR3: CASSPKEFRSGEETQYF. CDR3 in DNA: TGTGCCAGCAGCCCCAAGGAATTCAGGTCCGGAGAAGAGACCCAGTACTTC.

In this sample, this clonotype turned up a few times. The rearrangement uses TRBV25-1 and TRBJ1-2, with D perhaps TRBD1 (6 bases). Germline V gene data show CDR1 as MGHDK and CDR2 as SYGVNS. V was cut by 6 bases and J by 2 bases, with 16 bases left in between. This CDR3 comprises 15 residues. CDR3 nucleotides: TGTGCCAGCAGGGATTCGGGGGCGTGGAACTATGGCTACACCTTC. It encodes CASRDSGAWNYGYTF.

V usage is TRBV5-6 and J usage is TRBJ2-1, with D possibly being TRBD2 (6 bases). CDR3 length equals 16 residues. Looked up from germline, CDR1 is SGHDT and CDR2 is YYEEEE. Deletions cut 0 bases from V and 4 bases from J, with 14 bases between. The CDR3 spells CASSLVVFSGYNEQFF. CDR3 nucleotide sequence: TGTGCCAGCAGCTTGGTGGTCTTTAGCGGATACAATGAGCAGTTCTTC.

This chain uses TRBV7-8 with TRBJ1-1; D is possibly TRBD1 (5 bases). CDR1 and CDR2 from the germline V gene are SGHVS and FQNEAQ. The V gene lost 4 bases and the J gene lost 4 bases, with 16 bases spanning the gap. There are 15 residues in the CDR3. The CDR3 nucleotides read TGTGCCAGCAGCTCTATGGCAGGGTTTAGCACTGAAGCTTTCTTT. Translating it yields CASSSMAGFSTEAFF.

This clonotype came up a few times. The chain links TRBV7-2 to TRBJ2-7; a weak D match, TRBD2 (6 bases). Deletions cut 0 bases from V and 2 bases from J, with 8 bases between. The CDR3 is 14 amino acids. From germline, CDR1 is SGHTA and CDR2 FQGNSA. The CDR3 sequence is CASSLAGGTYEQYF. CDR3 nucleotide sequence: TGTGCCAGCAGCTTAGCGGGCGGGACCTACGAGCAGTACTTC.

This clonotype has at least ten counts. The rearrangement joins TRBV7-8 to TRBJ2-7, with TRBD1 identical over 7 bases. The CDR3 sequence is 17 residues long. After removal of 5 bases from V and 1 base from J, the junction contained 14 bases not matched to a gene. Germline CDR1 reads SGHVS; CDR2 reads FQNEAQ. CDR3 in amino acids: CASSLRQGPATSYEQYF. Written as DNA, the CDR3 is TGTGCCAGCAGCCTCCGACAGGGTCCCGCGACGTCCTACGAGCAGTACTTC. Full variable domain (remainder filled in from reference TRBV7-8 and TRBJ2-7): GAGVSQSPRYKVAKRGQDVALRCDPISGHVSLFWYQQALGQGPEFLTYFQNEAQLDKSGLPSDRFFAERPEGSVSTLKIQRTQQEDSAVYLCASSLRQGPATSYEQYFGPGTRLTVT.

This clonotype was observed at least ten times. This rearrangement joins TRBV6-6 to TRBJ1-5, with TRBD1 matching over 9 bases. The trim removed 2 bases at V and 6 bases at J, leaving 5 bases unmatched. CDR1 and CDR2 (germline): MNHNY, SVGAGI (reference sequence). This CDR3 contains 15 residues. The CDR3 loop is CASSYMGQGVQPQHF. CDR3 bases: TGTGCCAGCAGTTACATGGGACAGGGCGTTCAGCCCCAGCATTTT.

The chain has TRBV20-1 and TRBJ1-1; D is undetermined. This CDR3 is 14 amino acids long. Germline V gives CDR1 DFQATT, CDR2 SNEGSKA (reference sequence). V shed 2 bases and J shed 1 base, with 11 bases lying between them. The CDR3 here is CSARSGQSNTEAFF. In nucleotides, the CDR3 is TGCAGTGCTAGAAGCGGCCAATCGAACACTGAAGCTTTCTTT.

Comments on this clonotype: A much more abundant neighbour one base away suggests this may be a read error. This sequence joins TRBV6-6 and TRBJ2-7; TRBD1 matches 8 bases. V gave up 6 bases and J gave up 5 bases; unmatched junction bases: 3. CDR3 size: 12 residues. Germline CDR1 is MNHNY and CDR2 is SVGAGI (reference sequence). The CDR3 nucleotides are TGTGCCAGCAGGGTGACAGGGGACGAGCAGTACTTC. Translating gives CASRVTGDEQYF.

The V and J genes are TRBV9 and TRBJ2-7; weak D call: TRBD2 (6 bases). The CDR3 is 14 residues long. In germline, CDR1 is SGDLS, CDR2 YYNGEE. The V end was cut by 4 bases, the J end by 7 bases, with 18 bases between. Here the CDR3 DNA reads TGTGCCAGCAGCCTCAGGACCGGGGGAGGAGAGCAGTACTTC. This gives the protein CASSLRTGGGEQYF.

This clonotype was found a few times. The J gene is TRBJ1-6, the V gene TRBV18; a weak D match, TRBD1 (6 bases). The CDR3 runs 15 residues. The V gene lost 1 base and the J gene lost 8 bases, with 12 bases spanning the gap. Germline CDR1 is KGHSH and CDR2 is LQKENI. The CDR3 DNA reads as TGTGCCAGCTCACCACGGACAGCTTCAGATTCACCCCTCCACTTT. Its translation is CASSPRTASDSPLHF.

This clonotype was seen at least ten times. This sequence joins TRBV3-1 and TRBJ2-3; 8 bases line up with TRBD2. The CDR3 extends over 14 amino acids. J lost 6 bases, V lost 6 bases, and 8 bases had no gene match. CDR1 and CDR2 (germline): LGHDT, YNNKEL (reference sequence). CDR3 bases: TGTGCCAGCAGTCCCCGGGGGGGCCAGGATACGCAGTATTTT. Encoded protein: CASSPRGGQDTQYF.